Included here is one TCR beta chain sequence, with context. Its antigen remains undetermined. Base-call qualities are not available, and no considerably larger clone is one nucleotide away. This sample was included in a study of Ad26.COV2.S vaccination and SARS-CoV-2 variants (TCRdb year 2021). For the wider study: Vaccine-arm donors came from COV1001, a multicentre, randomized, double-blind, placebo-controlled phase I-IIa trial of Ad26.COV2.S in healthy adults. Sequencing of the TCRbeta repertoire served to evaluate the specificity and breadth of SARS-CoV-2-reactive T cell receptors following Ad26.COV2.S vaccination. Throughout the experiments and outcome assessment, investigators stayed blinded to trial group allocation. Dosing of Ad26.COV2.S was intramuscular, at either 5x10^10 or 1x10^11 viral particles, delivered as one shot or as two shots spaced 56 days apart. The TCR-sequenced set comprised about 32 samples: 19 Ad26.COV2.S vaccine recipients, 5 placebo recipients and 8 SARS-CoV-2 convalescent individuals. Trial participants were randomized into five groups of five, in which low-dose or high-dose Ad26.COV2.S was given once or twice, or placebo was given on both occasions. The paper's findings and limits, for the study overall: Substantial breadth of spike-specific CD8+ and CD4+ T cell responses was reported after vaccination. Ad26.COV2.S recipients had higher spike-specific TCR breadth than placebo recipients (P = 0.0014). The study was not powered to compare responses between vaccine doses or regimens. Vaccine and placebo recipients had comparable non-spike TCR breadth, which fits with the vaccine containing only spike. The authors noted that the TCR breadth and depth analyses may have underestimated total T cell responses.

After removal of 8 bases from V and 2 bases from J, the junction retains 10 bases not matched to a gene. CDR1 and CDR2, looked up from the germline V gene, are SGHNT and YENEEA. Measured from the cysteine to the phenylalanine, the CDR3 is 15 residues long. CDR3 DNA is the only sequence kept; it has 45 bases, read in frame from the first base. The treatment or condition tag for this specimen amounts to: around 19 received Ad26.COV2.S at low or high dose, single or two shots; 5 received placebo; per-sample allocation not given. For vaccine and placebo recipients, repertoires were sequenced using samples collected on day 63 after the first injection. Cohort 1b enrolled around 23 adults aged 18-55 years at a single site in Boston, USA, between 29 July and 7 August 2020. Ad26.COV2.S consisted of a replication-incompetent adenovirus type 26 vector by which a prefusion-stabilized SARS-CoV-2 spike protein from the original Wuhan strain was expressed.

TCRbeta CDR3 regions were sequenced with the immunoSEQ Assay. After extraction, genomic DNA underwent amplification by bias-controlled multiplex PCR, followed by high-throughput sequencing. The published analysis was carried out like this. Collapsing and filtering of sequences were performed to quantify the absolute abundance of each unique TCRbeta CDR3 region. T cell fraction was estimated by normalizing TCRbeta template counts to usable DNA, which was measured by amplifying reference genes present in all nucleated cells. Repertoire TCRs were annotated as SARS-CoV-2-specific when V gene, CDR3 amino acid sequence and J gene were exactly matched to a known reactive TCR set. The reference SARS-CoV-2 TCR set came from MIRA and was filtered for enrichment in COVID-19-positive ImmuneCODE repertoires, removing public or cross-reactive TCRs. Drawing on the MIRA antigens, annotated TCRs were analysed further at the level of specific ORF or position within ORF. Breadth was defined as annotated unique rearrangements over total unique productive rearrangements; depth was the summed frequency of those rearrangements. TCR breadth was compared between groups using two-sided Wilcoxon rank-sum tests. TCRdb limited this immuneACCESS table to in-frame rearrangements with V and J called. A share of clones is missing; checked studies link under half to unresolved V genes, and the rest is unexplained. The V and J calls and clone size come from that table; D and trimming were worked out from the DNA. This sample has about 680,000 clones in its table, and 80% to 90% of those were observed once. The ten most abundant clones make up 1.5% of the sample.

This specimen was peripheral blood, taken in a trial of Ad26.COV2.S vaccine versus placebo. The sequence was obtained from a person between 18 and 60 years old who received the Ad26.COV2.S COVID-19 vaccine or a placebo. The rearrangement combines TRBV11-3 with TRBJ2-3, and 7 bases in between align with TRBD2. At the DNA level, the sequence is TGTGCCAGCTCTCGCCGCGCGGGGGACACAGATACGCAGTATTTT. It is translated as CASSRRAGDTDTQYF.